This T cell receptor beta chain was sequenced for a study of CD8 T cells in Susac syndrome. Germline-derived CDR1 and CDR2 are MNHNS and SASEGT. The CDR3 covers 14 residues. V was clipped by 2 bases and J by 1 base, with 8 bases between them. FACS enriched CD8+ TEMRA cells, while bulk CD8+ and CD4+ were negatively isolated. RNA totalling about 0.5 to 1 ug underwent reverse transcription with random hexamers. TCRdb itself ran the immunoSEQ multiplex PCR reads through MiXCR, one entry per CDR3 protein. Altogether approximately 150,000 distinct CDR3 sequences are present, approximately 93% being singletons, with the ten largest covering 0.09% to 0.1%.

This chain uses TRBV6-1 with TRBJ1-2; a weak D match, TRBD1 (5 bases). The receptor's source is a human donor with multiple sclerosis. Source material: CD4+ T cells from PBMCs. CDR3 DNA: TGTGCCAGCAGTGAAAACGACAGTAACTATGGCTACACCTTC. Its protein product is CASSENDSNYGYTF.